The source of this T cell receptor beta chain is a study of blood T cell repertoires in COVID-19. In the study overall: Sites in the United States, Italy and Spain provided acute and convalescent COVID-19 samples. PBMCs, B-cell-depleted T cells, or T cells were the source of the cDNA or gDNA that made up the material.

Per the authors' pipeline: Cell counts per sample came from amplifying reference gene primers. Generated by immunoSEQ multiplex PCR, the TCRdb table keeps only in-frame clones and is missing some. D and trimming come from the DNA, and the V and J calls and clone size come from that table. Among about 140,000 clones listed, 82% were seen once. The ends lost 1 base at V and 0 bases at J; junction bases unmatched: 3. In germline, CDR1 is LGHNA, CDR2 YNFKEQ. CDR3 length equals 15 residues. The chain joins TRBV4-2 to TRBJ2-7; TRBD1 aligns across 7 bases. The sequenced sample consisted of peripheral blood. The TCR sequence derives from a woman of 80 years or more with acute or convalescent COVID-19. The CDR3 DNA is TGTGCCAGCAGCCAAGTATGGGACAGCTCCTACGAGCAGTACTTC. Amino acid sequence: CASSQVWDSSYEQYF.